This T cell receptor (beta chain) was identified during a study of glioma-infiltrating T cells after dendritic cell vaccination. Study details: Dendritic cell vaccination trial patients had either newly diagnosed or recurrent glioblastoma. Dendritic cells derived from monocytes and pulsed with autologous tumor lysate formed the vaccine.

Study-level points and caveats: Longer survival after dendritic cell vaccination followed higher pretreatment TIL content.

Sequencing used immunoSEQ multiplex PCR; TCRdb keeps in-frame clones, though not all of them. The table includes roughly 100,000 clones, about 85% detected once. As to this clone: Antigen unknown.

Only patients with spare fresh-frozen tumor and over two years of follow-up were included. Between the trimmed V and J ends, which lost 4 bases and 0 bases, there was a span of 10 bases. Germline V CDR1 and CDR2: MNHEY, SMNVEV (reference sequence). The CDR3 length is 14 residues. This receptor was taken from a human donor with glioblastoma. The rearrangement joins TRBV27 to TRBJ2-7; D perhaps matches TRBD2 (6 bases). The starting material was blood, obtained before dendritic cell vaccination. The CDR3 bases are TGTGCCAGCAGTTGGCGGGGAAGCTCCTACGAGCAGTACTTC. It encodes CASSWRGSSYEQYF.